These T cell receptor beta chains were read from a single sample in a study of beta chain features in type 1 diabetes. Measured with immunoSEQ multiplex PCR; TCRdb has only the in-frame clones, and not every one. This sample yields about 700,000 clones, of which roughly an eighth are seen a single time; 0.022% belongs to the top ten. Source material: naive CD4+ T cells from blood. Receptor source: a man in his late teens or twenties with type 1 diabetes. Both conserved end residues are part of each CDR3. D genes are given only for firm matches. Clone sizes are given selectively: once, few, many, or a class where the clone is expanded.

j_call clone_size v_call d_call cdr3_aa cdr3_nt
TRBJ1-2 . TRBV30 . CAWSTQDNGYTF TGTGCCTGGAGTACGCAGGACAATGGCTACACCTTC
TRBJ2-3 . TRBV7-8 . CASSLQGGTDTQYF TGTGCCAGCAGCCTACAGGGAGGGACAGATACGCAGTATTTT
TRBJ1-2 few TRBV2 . CASSAVVGTF TGTGCCAGCAGCGCGGTGGTGGGCACCTTC
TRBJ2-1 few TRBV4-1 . CASSPKGTPNSIEQFF TGCGCCAGCAGCCCGAAAGGGACTCCCAATAGCATTGAGCAGTTCTTC
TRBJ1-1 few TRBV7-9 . CASSFAGKNTEAFF TGTGCCAGCAGCTTCGCAGGCAAGAACACTGAAGCTTTCTTT
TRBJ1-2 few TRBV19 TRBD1 CASSLRDSYGYTF TGTGCCAGTAGTCTCCGGGACAGCTATGGCTACACCTTC
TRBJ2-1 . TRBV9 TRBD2 CASSVGPSGGRDEQFF TGTGCCAGCAGCGTAGGTCCTAGCGGGGGGAGGGATGAGCAGTTCTTC
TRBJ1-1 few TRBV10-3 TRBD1 CATGRDRVNTEAFF TGTGCCACAGGGCGGGACAGGGTGAACACTGAAGCTTTCTTT
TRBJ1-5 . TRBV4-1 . CASSQAGGVNQPQHF TGCGCCAGCAGCCAAGCTGGGGGGGTCAATCAGCCCCAGCATTTT
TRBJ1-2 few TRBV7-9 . CASSQSDRGYTF TGTGCCAGCAGCCAGTCTGACAGGGGCTACACCTTC
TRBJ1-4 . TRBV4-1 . CASSQPDVKKLFF TGCGCCAGCAGCCAACCTGATGTGAAAAAACTGTTTTTT
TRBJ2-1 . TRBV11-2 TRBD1 CATNQKGGLSNNEQFF TGTGCCACTAACCAGAAAGGGGGCCTCTCAAACAATGAGCAGTTCTTC
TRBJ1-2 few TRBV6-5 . CASSSGPGYTF TGTGCCAGCAGCTCCGGACCCGGCTACACCTTC
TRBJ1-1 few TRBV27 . CASSLSVGNTEAFF TGTGCCAGCAGTTTATCCGTAGGGAACACTGAAGCTTTCTTT
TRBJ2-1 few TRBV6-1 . CASVRAGYNEQFF TGTGCCAGCGTCCGGGCGGGCTACAATGAGCAGTTCTTC
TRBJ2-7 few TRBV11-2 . CASSSNGHSYEQYF TGTGCCAGCAGCTCCAACGGCCACTCCTACGAGCAGTACTTC
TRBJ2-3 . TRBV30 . CASHRRGVATDTQYF TGTGCCTCTCATCGGAGGGGAGTAGCGACAGATACGCAGTATTTT
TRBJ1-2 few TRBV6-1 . CASSELSDYGYTF TGTGCCAGCAGTGAACTCTCGGACTATGGCTACACCTTC
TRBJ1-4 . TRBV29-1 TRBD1 CSAQTGGIEKLFF TGCAGCGCCCAGACAGGGGGGATTGAAAAACTGTTTTTT
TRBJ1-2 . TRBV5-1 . CASSLGGAQGSNYGYTF TGCGCCAGCAGCTTGGGCGGGGCGCAAGGATCTAACTATGGCTACACCTTC